Listed below are T cell receptor beta chains from one sample, sequenced in a study of T cell responses to AZD1222 COVID-19 vaccine. Repertoires were generated with immunoSEQ multiplex PCR, while TCRdb's copy carries only in-frame clones and drops some. The sample shows under 150,000 clones, almost 90% of them seen only once. Sequenced material: peripheral blood, taken 28 days after the second AZD1222 dose. Receptors were obtained from an adult who received the AZD1222 COVID-19 vaccine. CDR3s include the opening cysteine and the closing phenylalanine or tryptophan. The D gene is left open where the match is weak. Size is stated for part of the rows, as once, few or many counts, or as a class when the clone is expanded.

J gene,V gene,D gene,clone size,CDR3 DNA,CDR3 protein
TRBJ1-5,TRBV10-2,.,once,TGCGCCAGCAGTGAGTCATCAGGGGAAGGGCAGCCCCAGCATTTT,CASSESSGEGQPQHF
TRBJ1-5,TRBV6-5,TRBD1,.,TGTGCCAGCAGTTCGGGACAGATTAGCAATCAGCCCCAGCATTTT,CASSSGQISNQPQHF
TRBJ2-3,TRBV5-1,.,.,TGCGCCAGCAGCTTGGGAGTGTCGGCCACAGATACGCAGTATTTT,CASSLGVSATDTQYF
TRBJ2-5,TRBV27,TRBD1,.,TGTGCCAGCAGTTTGAGTGACAGGGCTGCGGGGACCCAGTACTTC,CASSLSDRAAGTQYF
TRBJ1-6,TRBV3-1/TRBV3-2,.,.,TGTGCCAGCAGCCAAAGCTTTAGGGGTGTTTCACCCCTCCACTTT,CASSQSFRGVSPLHF
TRBJ2-1,TRBV14,.,.,TGTGCCAGCAGCCAAAGCCGATCTGAGCAGTTCTTC,CASSQSRSEQFF
TRBJ2-2,TRBV11-3,.,.,TGTGCCAGCAGCTTAGCGTCCACCGGGGAGCTGTTTTTT,CASSLASTGELFF
TRBJ1-6,TRBV6-5,TRBD1,.,TGTGCCAGCAGGGTGGACAGGCCGGTTAATTCACCCCTCCACTTT,CASRVDRPVNSPLHF
TRBJ1-5,TRBV5-8,.,.,TGTGCCAGCAGCTTGACGGGGTATAGCAATCAGCCCCAGCATTTT,CASSLTGYSNQPQHF
TRBJ1-1,TRBV9,.,.,TGTGCCAGCAGCACGGGATGGGGGCCGGATAAAGCTTTCTTT,CASSTGWGPDKAFF
TRBJ2-1,TRBV7-9,.,.,TGTGCCAGCAGCTCCAACATCTTAACCTACAATGAGCAGTTCTTC,CASSSNILTYNEQFF
TRBJ2-1,TRBV6-4,.,few,TGTGCCAGCAGTGACTCGAATACCAATGAGCAGTTCTTC,CASSDSNTNEQFF
TRBJ2-3,TRBV5-1,.,.,TGCGCCAGCAATCCCAGCGCCAGCACAGATACGCAGTATTTT,CASNPSASTDTQYF
TRBJ1-1,TRBV28,.,.,TGTGCCAGCAGTTTATCCCCGGCCCTCACTGAAGCTTTCTTT,CASSLSPALTEAFF
TRBJ2-7,TRBV24-1,TRBD1,.,TGTGCCACCAGTGACGGAACAGGGGCCTACGAGCAGTACTTC,CATSDGTGAYEQYF
TRBJ1-1,TRBV3-1/TRBV3-2,.,.,TGTGCCAGCAGCCCCGCTATGAACACTGAAGCTTTCTTT,CASSPAMNTEAFF
TRBJ2-5,TRBV3-1/TRBV3-2,.,.,TGTGCCAGCAGCCGTAATAGCGGAATCCAAGAGACCCAGTACTTC,CASSRNSGIQETQYF
TRBJ1-2,TRBV6-5,.,few,TGTGCCAGCAGTTCGGACCGAGGCTATGGCTACACCTTC,CASSSDRGYGYTF
TRBJ1-5,TRBV30,TRBD1,once,TGTGCCTGGAGTGTATCACAGGGGATGAAGCCCCAGCATTTT,CAWSVSQGMKPQHF
TRBJ2-7,TRBV7-9,.,few,TGTGCCAGCAGGCTAGCAGGGAGGACTCAGCAGTACTTC,CASRLAGRTQQYF
TRBJ2-5,TRBV5-5,TRBD2,few,TGTGCCAGCGTCCAGACTAGCGGGGGGTGGGAGACCCAGTACTTC,CASVQTSGGWETQYF
TRBJ2-3,TRBV6-5,.,.,TGTGCCAGCAGTTACGGGGGCCTGAGCACAGATACGCAGTATTTT,CASSYGGLSTDTQYF
TRBJ2-5,TRBV5-1,.,.,TGCGCCAGCAGCTTGGCCGGAGTAGGAAAGCGGAGCCAAGAGACCCAGTACTTC,CASSLAGVGKRSQETQYF
TRBJ2-4,TRBV10-3,.,.,TGTGCCATCAGTGAGTCGGGGCTAGCGAAAAACATTCAGTACTTC,CAISESGLAKNIQYF
TRBJ1-6,TRBV19,.,.,TGTGCCAGTAGTACGATGCCCCTCGGTAGTTCACCCCTCCACTTT,CASSTMPLGSSPLHF
TRBJ1-6,TRBV3-1/TRBV3-2,TRBD1,.,TGTGCCAGCAGCCAAGGGACAGGGGCTAATAATTCACCCCTCCACTTT,CASSQGTGANNSPLHF
TRBJ1-5,TRBV19,.,.,TGTGCCAGTCGGGGCGTAGGGCGCGTGGATAATCAGCCCCAGCATTTT,CASRGVGRVDNQPQHF
TRBJ2-5,TRBV28,.,.,TGTGCCAGCAGTTTATGGGGCGAGACCCAGTACTTC,CASSLWGETQYF
TRBJ1-5,TRBV9,.,few,TGTGCCAGCAGCCCTGAACAGGGTCACGGCCAGCCCCAGCATTTT,CASSPEQGHGQPQHF
TRBJ1-5,TRBV5-6,.,.,TGTGCCAGCAGCTCCCGGACCGTCACAAATCAGCCCCAGCATTTT,CASSSRTVTNQPQHF
TRBJ2-7,TRBV6-5,TRBD2,.,TGTGCCAGCAAAGGGACTAGCGGGAGGGGTAACGAGCAGTACTTC,CASKGTSGRGNEQYF